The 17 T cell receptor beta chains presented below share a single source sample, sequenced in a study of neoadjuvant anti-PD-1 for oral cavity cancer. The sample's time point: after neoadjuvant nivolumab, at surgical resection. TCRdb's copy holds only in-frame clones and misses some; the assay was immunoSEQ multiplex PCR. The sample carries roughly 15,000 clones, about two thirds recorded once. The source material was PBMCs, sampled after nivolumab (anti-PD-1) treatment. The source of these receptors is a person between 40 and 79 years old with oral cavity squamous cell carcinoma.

The CDR3 DNA sequence: TGTGCCAGCAGCTTATGGGAGGGGAATGAGCAGTTCTTC. Its translation is CASSLWEGNEQFF. The rearrangement uses TRBV11-2 and TRBJ2-1; 7 bases match TRBD2. J was trimmed by 7 bases and V by 2 bases; bases with no gene match: 2. CDR3 length: 13 amino acids. Looked up from germline, CDR1 is SGHAT and CDR2 is FQNNGV.

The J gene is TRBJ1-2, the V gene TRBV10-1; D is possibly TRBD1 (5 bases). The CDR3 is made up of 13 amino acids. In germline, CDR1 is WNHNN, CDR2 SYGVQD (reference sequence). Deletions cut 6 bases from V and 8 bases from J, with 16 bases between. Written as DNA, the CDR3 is TGCGCCAGCAGCAACTCAGGGTCTCAAGGCTACACCTTC. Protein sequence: CASSNSGSQGYTF.

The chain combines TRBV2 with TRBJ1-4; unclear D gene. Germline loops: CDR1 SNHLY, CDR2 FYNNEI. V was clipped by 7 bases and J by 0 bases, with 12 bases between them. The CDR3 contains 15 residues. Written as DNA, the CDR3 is TGTGCCAGCAAGTCTTTGGGTTCAACTAATGAAAAACTGTTTTTT. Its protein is CASKSLGSTNEKLFF.

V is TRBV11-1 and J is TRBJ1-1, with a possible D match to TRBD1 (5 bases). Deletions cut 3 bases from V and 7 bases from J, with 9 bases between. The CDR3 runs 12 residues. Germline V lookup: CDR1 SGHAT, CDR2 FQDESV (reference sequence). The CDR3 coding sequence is TGTGCCAGCAGCTTCCCAGGGATTGAAGCTTTCTTT. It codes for CASSFPGIEAFF.

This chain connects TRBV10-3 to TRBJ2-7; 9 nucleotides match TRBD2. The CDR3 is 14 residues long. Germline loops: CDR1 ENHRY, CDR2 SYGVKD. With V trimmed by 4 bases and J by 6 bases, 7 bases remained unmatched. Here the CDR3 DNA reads TGTGCCATCAGTGGACTAGCGGTCGAGGGCGAGCAGTACTTC. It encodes CAISGLAVEGEQYF.

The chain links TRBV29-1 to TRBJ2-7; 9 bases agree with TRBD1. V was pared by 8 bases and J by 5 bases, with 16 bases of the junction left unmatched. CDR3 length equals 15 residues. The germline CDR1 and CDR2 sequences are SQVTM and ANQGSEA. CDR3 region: CSYTLSGQGIHEQYF. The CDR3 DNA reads TGCAGCTATACCCTTTCCGGACAGGGGATCCACGAGCAGTACTTC.

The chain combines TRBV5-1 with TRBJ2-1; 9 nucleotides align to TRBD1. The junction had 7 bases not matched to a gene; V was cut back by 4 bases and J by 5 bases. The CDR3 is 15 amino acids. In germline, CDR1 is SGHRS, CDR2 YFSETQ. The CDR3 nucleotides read TGCGCCAGCAGCCGACAGGGGGGAATTGACAATGAGCAGTTCTTC. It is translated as CASSRQGGIDNEQFF.

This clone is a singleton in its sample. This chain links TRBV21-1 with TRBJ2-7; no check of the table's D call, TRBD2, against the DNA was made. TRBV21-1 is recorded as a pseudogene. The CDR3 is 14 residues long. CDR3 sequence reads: CASSPRLNFYEQYF. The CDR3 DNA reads TGTGCCAGCAGTCCGCGACTCAACTTCTACGAGCAGTACTTC.

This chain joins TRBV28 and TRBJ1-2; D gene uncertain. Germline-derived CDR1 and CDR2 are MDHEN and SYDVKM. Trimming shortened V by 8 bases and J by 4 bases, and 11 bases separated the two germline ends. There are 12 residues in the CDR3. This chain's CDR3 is CASLGNSYGYTF. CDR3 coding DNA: TGTGCCAGCCTTGGGAACTCCTATGGCTACACCTTC.

CDR3 DNA sequence: TGTGCCAGCAGCCAAGATGGTGTTGGTGGAGGGGCTTTCTTT. Encoded protein: CASSQDGVGGGAFF. The V call is TRBV4-2, the J call TRBJ1-1; D is undetermined. The germline V gene encodes CDR1 LGHNA and CDR2 YNFKEQ. Trimming left V 0 bases short and J 11 bases short, with 16 bases between. CDR3 length: 14 amino acids.

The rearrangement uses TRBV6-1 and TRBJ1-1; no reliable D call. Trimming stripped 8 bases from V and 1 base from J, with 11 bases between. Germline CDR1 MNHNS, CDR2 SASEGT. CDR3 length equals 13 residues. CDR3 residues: CASRIVENTEAFF. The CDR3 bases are TGTGCCAGCCGGATAGTGGAGAACACTGAAGCTTTCTTT.

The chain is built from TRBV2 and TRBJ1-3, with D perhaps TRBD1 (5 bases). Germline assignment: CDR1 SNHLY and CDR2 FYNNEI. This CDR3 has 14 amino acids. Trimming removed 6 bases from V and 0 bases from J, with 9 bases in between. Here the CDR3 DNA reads TGTGCCAGCAGACGAGACAGCTCTGGAAACACCATATATTTT. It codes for CASRRDSSGNTIYF.

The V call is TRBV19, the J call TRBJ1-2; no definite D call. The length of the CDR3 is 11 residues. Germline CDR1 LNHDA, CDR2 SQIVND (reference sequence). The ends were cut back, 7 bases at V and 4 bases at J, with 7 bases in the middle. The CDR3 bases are TGTGCCAGTACTCAAGGCTATGGCTACACCTTC. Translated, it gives CASTQGYGYTF.

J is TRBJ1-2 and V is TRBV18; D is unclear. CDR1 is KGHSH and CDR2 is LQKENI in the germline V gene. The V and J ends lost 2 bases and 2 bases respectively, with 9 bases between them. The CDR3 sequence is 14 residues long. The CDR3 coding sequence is TGTGCCAGCTCACCAGCCGGGCAGAACTATGGCTACACCTTC. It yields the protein CASSPAGQNYGYTF.

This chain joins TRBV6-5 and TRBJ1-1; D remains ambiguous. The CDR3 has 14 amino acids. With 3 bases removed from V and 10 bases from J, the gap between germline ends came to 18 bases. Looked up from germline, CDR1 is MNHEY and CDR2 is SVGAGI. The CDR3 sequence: CASSYRNQRSGAFF. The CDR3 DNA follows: TGTGCCAGCAGTTATCGGAATCAAAGGTCGGGAGCTTTCTTT.

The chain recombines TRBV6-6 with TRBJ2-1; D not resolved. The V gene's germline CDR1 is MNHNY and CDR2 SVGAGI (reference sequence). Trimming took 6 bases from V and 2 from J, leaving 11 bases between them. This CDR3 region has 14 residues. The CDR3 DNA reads TGTGCCAGCAGCCCCCCGCCTCCCTACAATGAGCAGTTCTTC. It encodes CASSPPPPYNEQFF.

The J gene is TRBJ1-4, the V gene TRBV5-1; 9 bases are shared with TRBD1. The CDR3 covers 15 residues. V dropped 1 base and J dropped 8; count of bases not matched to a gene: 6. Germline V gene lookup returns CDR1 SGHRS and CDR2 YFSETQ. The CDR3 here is CASSLTGTGFEKLFF. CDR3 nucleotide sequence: TGCGCCAGCAGCTTGACCGGGACAGGGTTCGAAAAACTGTTTTTT.